The rows below give T cell receptor beta chains drawn from one sample of a study of blood T cell repertoires in COVID-19. TCRdb's copy holds only in-frame clones and misses some; the assay was immunoSEQ multiplex PCR. The sample shows about 200,000 clones, 82% of them seen only once. The specimen was peripheral blood. The receptors originated from a woman aged 40 to 50 with acute or convalescent COVID-19. Both conserved end residues are part of each CDR3. Each record gives: CDR3 DNA, CDR3 protein, clone size, J gene, D gene, V gene. D genes are given only for firm matches. A clone size is listed for some rows: how often the clone was seen (once, few, many), or a class if it is expanded.

cdr3_nt: TGTGCCACCAGCAGAGATCCCTCTAGCACCACAGATACGCAGTATTTT
cdr3_aa: CATSRDPSSTTDTQYF
clone_size: -
j_call: TRBJ2-3
d_call: -
v_call: TRBV15

cdr3_nt: TGTGCCACCAGTGATCCACAGGGGGCAGCCCACGAGCAGTACTTC
cdr3_aa: CATSDPQGAAHEQYF
clone_size: -
j_call: TRBJ2-7
d_call: TRBD1
v_call: TRBV24-1

cdr3_nt: TGTGCCAGCAGCTTAGCACGGTCCCCCAAACTGTTTTTT
cdr3_aa: CASSLARSPKLFF
clone_size: -
j_call: TRBJ1-4
d_call: -
v_call: TRBV11-2

cdr3_nt: TGTGCCAGCAGCAAAGGTATCGGGAAAACCTACAATGAGCAGTTCTTC
cdr3_aa: CASSKGIGKTYNEQFF
clone_size: -
j_call: TRBJ2-1
d_call: -
v_call: TRBV21-1

cdr3_nt: TGCGCCAGCAGCGGGCTAGCTAACAATGAGCAGTTCTTC
cdr3_aa: CASSGLANNEQFF
clone_size: -
j_call: TRBJ2-1
d_call: -
v_call: TRBV5-1

cdr3_nt: TGTGCCAGCAGCTCAGGCATGAACACTGAAGCTTTCTTT
cdr3_aa: CASSSGMNTEAFF
clone_size: -
j_call: TRBJ1-1
d_call: -
v_call: TRBV6-4

cdr3_nt: TGTGCCAGCAGCTTAATAGGACAGACTGGGGCCAACGTCCTGACTTTC
cdr3_aa: CASSLIGQTGANVLTF
clone_size: -
j_call: TRBJ2-6
d_call: -
v_call: TRBV7-9

cdr3_nt: TGTGCCAGCAGCTTAGCGCGACAGGGGTCCGGTGGCTACACCTTC
cdr3_aa: CASSLARQGSGGYTF
clone_size: -
j_call: TRBJ1-2
d_call: TRBD1
v_call: TRBV7-2

cdr3_nt: TGTGCCAGCAGCCAAAGTCATGGACAGGGGGCAGGCGAGCAGTACTTC
cdr3_aa: CASSQSHGQGAGEQYF
clone_size: -
j_call: TRBJ2-7
d_call: TRBD1
v_call: TRBV3-1/TRBV3-2

cdr3_nt: TGTGCCAGCAGCTTAGGTCTAGCGGGAGTGGTCAGCTCCTACAATGAGCAGTTCTTC
cdr3_aa: CASSLGLAGVVSSYNEQFF
clone_size: -
j_call: TRBJ2-1
d_call: TRBD2
v_call: TRBV7-9

cdr3_nt: TGTGCCTGGAGTGAAAGCCCACACATTAGCACAAACTACGAGCAGTACTTC
cdr3_aa: CAWSESPHISTNYEQYF
clone_size: -
j_call: TRBJ2-7
d_call: -
v_call: TRBV30

cdr3_nt: TGTGCCAGCAGCTTAGACCCGGGACAGGGGATCTTCTCCGAGCAGTACTTC
cdr3_aa: CASSLDPGQGIFSEQYF
clone_size: -
j_call: TRBJ2-7
d_call: TRBD1
v_call: TRBV7-6

cdr3_nt: TGTGCCAGCAGCCCAGGACAGGGCTGGCAGCCCCAGCATTTT
cdr3_aa: CASSPGQGWQPQHF
clone_size: once
j_call: TRBJ1-5
d_call: TRBD1
v_call: TRBV6-5

cdr3_nt: TGTGCCAGCAGTCAAGAGACTAGCGGATACAATGAGCAGTTCTTC
cdr3_aa: CASSQETSGYNEQFF
clone_size: few
j_call: TRBJ2-1
d_call: TRBD2
v_call: TRBV3-1/TRBV3-2

cdr3_nt: TGCGCCAGCAGGGGGACAGGGGGCCGCAATGAGCAGTTCTTC
cdr3_aa: CASRGTGGRNEQFF
clone_size: -
j_call: TRBJ2-1
d_call: TRBD1
v_call: TRBV10-2

cdr3_nt: TGTGCCAGCTCACGGCCTCTACAGGGATATCCACGAAGTACCATATATTTT
cdr3_aa: CASSRPLQGYPRSTIYF
clone_size: -
j_call: TRBJ1-3
d_call: -
v_call: TRBV18

cdr3_nt: TGTGCCAGCAGTTACCCCGGGTCTCAATACAATGAGCAGTTCTTC
cdr3_aa: CASSYPGSQYNEQFF
clone_size: -
j_call: TRBJ2-1
d_call: -
v_call: TRBV6-5

cdr3_nt: TGTGCCAGCAGTCCCCGACTAGCGGGAGGTACCGGGGAGCTGTTTTTT
cdr3_aa: CASSPRLAGGTGELFF
clone_size: -
j_call: TRBJ2-2
d_call: TRBD2
v_call: TRBV6-2/TRBV6-3

cdr3_nt: TGTGCCAGCTCACCGGTTTTGGAGGCAACTAATGAAAAACTGTTTTTT
cdr3_aa: CASSPVLEATNEKLFF
clone_size: -
j_call: TRBJ1-4
d_call: -
v_call: TRBV18

cdr3_nt: TGTGCCAGCTCTAGCGGGGCGAGGGTTTATGGCTACACCTTC
cdr3_aa: CASSSGARVYGYTF
clone_size: -
j_call: TRBJ1-2
d_call: -
v_call: TRBV30

cdr3_nt: TGTGCCAGCAGTCGGGGGGCTGAAGCTTTCTTT
cdr3_aa: CASSRGAEAFF
clone_size: -
j_call: TRBJ1-1
d_call: -
v_call: TRBV12-3/TRBV12-4

cdr3_nt: TGTGCCAGCAGCGGATTGACAGGGGAGGTCAATCAGCCCCAGCATTTT
cdr3_aa: CASSGLTGEVNQPQHF
clone_size: once
j_call: TRBJ1-5
d_call: TRBD1
v_call: TRBV5-5

cdr3_nt: TGTGCCAGCAGTCTCCAGGGGACAGGGGACAATGAGCAGTTCTTC
cdr3_aa: CASSLQGTGDNEQFF
clone_size: -
j_call: TRBJ2-1
d_call: TRBD1
v_call: TRBV13

cdr3_nt: TGTGCCAGCAGTCCAACGAGGGCGAGACAGGGGGTGGATACGCAGTATTTT
cdr3_aa: CASSPTRARQGVDTQYF
clone_size: -
j_call: TRBJ2-3
d_call: TRBD1
v_call: TRBV28

cdr3_nt: TGTGCCAGCACCCTTCCGGAACAGGGGTATTCACCCCTCCACTTT
cdr3_aa: CASTLPEQGYSPLHF
clone_size: -
j_call: TRBJ1-6
d_call: -
v_call: TRBV21-1

cdr3_nt: TGTGCCAGCAGTTACTTATTAGGGGGTCCCCTGAGCCAAGCTTTCTTT
cdr3_aa: CASSYLLGGPLSQAFF
clone_size: -
j_call: TRBJ1-1
d_call: -
v_call: TRBV6-6

cdr3_nt: TGTGCCAGCAGGGCCTTCGGCGGGGGGATCACAGATACGCAGTATTTT
cdr3_aa: CASRAFGGGITDTQYF
clone_size: -
j_call: TRBJ2-3
d_call: TRBD2
v_call: TRBV2

cdr3_nt: TGTGCCAGCAGTGAGGGGCCTGACAGAAACTATGGCTACACCTTC
cdr3_aa: CASSEGPDRNYGYTF
clone_size: few
j_call: TRBJ1-2
d_call: -
v_call: TRBV6-1

cdr3_nt: TGTGCCAGCTCGCCGGGACACTTGAGCACAGATACGCAGTATTTT
cdr3_aa: CASSPGHLSTDTQYF
clone_size: -
j_call: TRBJ2-3
d_call: -
v_call: TRBV18

cdr3_nt: TGTGCCAGCAGTCCGACCTTGACAGGGGCCAACTATGGCTACACCTTC
cdr3_aa: CASSPTLTGANYGYTF
clone_size: -
j_call: TRBJ1-2
d_call: TRBD1
v_call: TRBV25-1

cdr3_nt: TGTGCCATCAGTGAGCTTTCTCGTCTAGCGGGAGGAACGAACACCGGGGAGCTGTTTTTT
cdr3_aa: CAISELSRLAGGTNTGELFF
clone_size: -
j_call: TRBJ2-2
d_call: TRBD2
v_call: TRBV10-3

cdr3_nt: TGTGCCAGTAGTATAGGGACCGGGATGAACACTGAAGCTTTCTTT
cdr3_aa: CASSIGTGMNTEAFF
clone_size: -
j_call: TRBJ1-1
d_call: -
v_call: TRBV19

cdr3_nt: TGTGCCAGCAAGAGGCTACACACCGGGGAGCTGTTTTTT
cdr3_aa: CASKRLHTGELFF
clone_size: -
j_call: TRBJ2-2
d_call: -
v_call: TRBV6-5

cdr3_nt: TGCAGCGCAGAACTAGCGGGGGGTACCTACGAGCAGTACTTC
cdr3_aa: CSAELAGGTYEQYF
clone_size: -
j_call: TRBJ2-7
d_call: TRBD2
v_call: TRBV29-1

cdr3_nt: TGTGCCAGCTCACCGATGTTGGGCGAGCAGTTCTTC
cdr3_aa: CASSPMLGEQFF
clone_size: -
j_call: TRBJ2-1
d_call: -
v_call: TRBV18

cdr3_nt: TGCGCCAGCAGCCAAGAAAGGACAGGGGCCTACGAGCAGTACTTC
cdr3_aa: CASSQERTGAYEQYF
clone_size: -
j_call: TRBJ2-7
d_call: TRBD1
v_call: TRBV4-3

cdr3_nt: TGTGCCACCAGTGATTTGGAGGGAGCTTTCTTT
cdr3_aa: CATSDLEGAFF
clone_size: -
j_call: TRBJ1-1
d_call: -
v_call: TRBV24-1

cdr3_nt: TGTGCCAGCAGTAGACAGGGGGTGGTGGGTCAGCCCCAGCATTTT
cdr3_aa: CASSRQGVVGQPQHF
clone_size: -
j_call: TRBJ1-5
d_call: TRBD1
v_call: TRBV28

cdr3_nt: TGTGCCAGCAGCCAGGGACACAGGGGGCGAGGCACTGAAGCTTTCTTT
cdr3_aa: CASSQGHRGRGTEAFF
clone_size: once
j_call: TRBJ1-1
d_call: TRBD1
v_call: TRBV4-2

cdr3_nt: TGTGCCAGCAGCCCCCTCCCTAGCGGGGCGGAAGATACGCAGTATTTT
cdr3_aa: CASSPLPSGAEDTQYF
clone_size: -
j_call: TRBJ2-3
d_call: TRBD2
v_call: TRBV7-6

cdr3_nt: TGTGCCAGCAGACGGACAGGGGGAAATGAGCAGTTCTTC
cdr3_aa: CASRRTGGNEQFF
clone_size: -
j_call: TRBJ2-1
d_call: TRBD1
v_call: TRBV7-8

cdr3_nt: TGTGCCAGCAGTTATCCTCCCGCAGGGGGAGAGTACGAGCAGTACTTC
cdr3_aa: CASSYPPAGGEYEQYF
clone_size: -
j_call: TRBJ2-7
d_call: TRBD1
v_call: TRBV6-6

cdr3_nt: TGTGCCAGTAGTATAGTAGACAGGGGTAATTCACCCCTCCACTTT
cdr3_aa: CASSIVDRGNSPLHF
clone_size: once
j_call: TRBJ1-6
d_call: TRBD1
v_call: TRBV19

cdr3_nt: TGTGCCAGCGGACAGGGTCGAAATTCACCCCTCCACTTT
cdr3_aa: CASGQGRNSPLHF
clone_size: few
j_call: TRBJ1-6
d_call: TRBD1
v_call: TRBV6-5

cdr3_nt: TGTGCCAGAGACACAAGGGGTTATGGCTACACCTTC
cdr3_aa: CARDTRGYGYTF
clone_size: few
j_call: TRBJ1-2
d_call: -
v_call: TRBV30

cdr3_nt: TGCGCCAGCAGTGAGTCGACGACAGCTTATCAGCCCCAGCATTTT
cdr3_aa: CASSESTTAYQPQHF
clone_size: -
j_call: TRBJ1-5
d_call: -
v_call: TRBV10-2

cdr3_nt: TGTGCCACCAGTGATTCTCGGAGGGCCCCGGATACGCAGTATTTT
cdr3_aa: CATSDSRRAPDTQYF
clone_size: -
j_call: TRBJ2-3
d_call: -
v_call: TRBV24-1

cdr3_nt: TGCAGCGCCCTGGGACAGATGAACACTGAAGCTTTCTTT
cdr3_aa: CSALGQMNTEAFF
clone_size: -
j_call: TRBJ1-1
d_call: TRBD1
v_call: TRBV29-1

cdr3_nt: TGTGCCATCAGTGTGGGACAGGGGGATTATGGCTACACCTTC
cdr3_aa: CAISVGQGDYGYTF
clone_size: -
j_call: TRBJ1-2
d_call: TRBD1
v_call: TRBV10-3

cdr3_nt: TGTGCCAGCAGCTCCTCCCCGGGTGGGGATACGCAGTATTTT
cdr3_aa: CASSSSPGGDTQYF
clone_size: -
j_call: TRBJ2-3
d_call: -
v_call: TRBV7-2

cdr3_nt: TGTGCCAGCAGCTCTCGACAGGGGAGGTACACCGGGGAGCTGTTTTTT
cdr3_aa: CASSSRQGRYTGELFF
clone_size: -
j_call: TRBJ2-2
d_call: TRBD1
v_call: TRBV5-6

cdr3_nt: TGTGCCAGCAGCTTAGTTCATGGCACAGATACGCAGTATTTT
cdr3_aa: CASSLVHGTDTQYF
clone_size: -
j_call: TRBJ2-3
d_call: -
v_call: TRBV11-3

cdr3_nt: TGCGCCAGCAGCTTGGTGACTAGCTATAGCTCCTACAATGAGCAGTTCTTC
cdr3_aa: CASSLVTSYSSYNEQFF
clone_size: -
j_call: TRBJ2-1
d_call: TRBD2
v_call: TRBV5-1

cdr3_nt: TGTGCCAGTAGTATAGGAGAGGGTGCGGGCGAGCAGTACTTC
cdr3_aa: CASSIGEGAGEQYF
clone_size: -
j_call: TRBJ2-7
d_call: -
v_call: TRBV19